These 2 T cell receptor beta chains originate from one sample sequenced in a study of neurological immune-mediated disorders (dated by TCRdb to the late 2010s). The method behind the library was 5' RACE. For sequencing, an Illumina HiSeq 2500 was employed. The public reads were run again by TCRdb, first through fastp at Q25 and then through MiXCR, and only productive beta chains were kept. Entries that share a CDR3 protein sequence are merged under the most common genes and DNA. Across this sample there are over 65,000 distinct CDR3 sequences, with under 10% seen only once. The top ten hold approximately 1.5% of the sample. The specimen was PBMCs. The receptors were gathered from a man aged 50 to 59 in good health.

This clonotype was seen ten or more times. The chain employs TRBV20-1 and TRBJ2-3; D may be TRBD2 (5 bases). Germline loops: CDR1 DFQATT, CDR2 SNEGSKA (reference sequence). The CDR3 runs 15 residues. Trimming removed 4 bases at V and 0 bases at J, with 14 bases between. CDR3 nucleotides: TGCAGTGCTACCCCCGGACGGACTAGCACAGATACGCAGTATTTT. Translation gives CSATPGRTSTDTQYF.

This clonotype was observed a handful of times. The chain carries TRBV20-1 and TRBJ2-7; the match to TRBD2 covers 11 bases. CDR1 is DFQATT and CDR2 is SNEGSKA in the germline V gene (reference sequence). This CDR3 spans 15 amino acids. J lost 5 bases, V lost 5 bases, and 11 bases had no gene match. The CDR3 sequence: CSAPPASGGFHEQYF. CDR3 nucleotides: TGCAGTGCTCCACCTGCTAGCGGGGGGTTCCACGAGCAGTACTTC.